This TCR beta chain was found in a study of OX40 agonist ivuxolimab in advanced cancers. About the study: Patients were dosed intravenously with ivuxolimab at 0.01 to 10 mg/kg every 2 weeks. Among those treated, three patients had partial responses, one with hepatocellular carcinoma and two with cutaneous melanoma. Points from the study as a whole: Expanded clones were, on average, more numerous in CD8+ T cells than in CD4+. There was clonal expansion of CD4+ and CD8+ blood T cells by week 6 at 0.1 to 3.0 mg/kg.

The protocol was immunoSEQ multiplex PCR, while the TCRdb copy is restricted to in-frame clones and leaves out a portion. The sample includes approximately 61,000 clones, around 91% of them seen just once. Trimming cost V 10 bases and J 0 bases, with 4 bases left between them. The CDR3 sequence is 12 residues long. CDR1 and CDR2 (germline): MDHEN, SYDVKM. For this clone: No antigen is known for it.

The chain carries TRBV28 and TRBJ2-6; no reliable D call. The source material was CD4+ or CD8+ T cells sorted from blood, sampled in a trial of the OX40 agonist ivuxolimab. The sequence was obtained from an adult with an advanced solid tumor such as melanoma, head and neck, liver or kidney cancer. The DNA of the CDR3 is TGTGCCACCACCTCTGGGGCCAACGTCCTGACTTTC. It yields the protein CATTSGANVLTF.